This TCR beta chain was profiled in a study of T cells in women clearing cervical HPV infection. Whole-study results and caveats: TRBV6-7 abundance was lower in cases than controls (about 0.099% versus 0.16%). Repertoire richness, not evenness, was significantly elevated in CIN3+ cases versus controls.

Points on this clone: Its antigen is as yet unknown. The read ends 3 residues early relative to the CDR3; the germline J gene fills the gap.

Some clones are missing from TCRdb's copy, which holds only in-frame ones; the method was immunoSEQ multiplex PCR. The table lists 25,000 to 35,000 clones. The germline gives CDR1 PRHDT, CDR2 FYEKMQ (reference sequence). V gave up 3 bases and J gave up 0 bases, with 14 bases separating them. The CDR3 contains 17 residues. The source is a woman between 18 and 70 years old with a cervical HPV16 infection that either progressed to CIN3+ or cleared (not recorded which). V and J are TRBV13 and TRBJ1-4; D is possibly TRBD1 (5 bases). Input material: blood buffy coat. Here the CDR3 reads CASSFSGHQPTNEKLFF. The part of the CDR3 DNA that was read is TGTGCCAGCAGCTTTTCAGGACACCAACCAACTAATGAAAAA.